This T cell receptor beta chain was sequenced in a study of shared clonotypes between healthy human individuals. Study-level results: The researchers took only blood, and tissue repertoires probably look different. The study found about 5% of naive CD4 clonotypes shared across several donors.

This clone was picked up one time. Its antigen remains unknown. Assay execution took place at the deep level. The data were produced by immunoSEQ multiplex PCR, yet TCRdb's version contains in-frame clones alone and is incomplete. The data contain roughly 2.1 million clones, 85% to 95% of them singletons. Trimming removed 4 bases at V and 7 bases at J, with 10 bases between. The CDR3 is 12 amino acids. The germline CDR1 and CDR2 sequences are SGHDT and YYEEEE. Terminally differentiated effector memory CD45RA+ cells were excluded by CCR7 positive selection of CD45RO-negative cells. Caucasian adults living in Nashville, Tennessee, provided all samples.

V usage is TRBV5-6 and J usage is TRBJ2-3; D is undetermined. The source of this sequence is a man between 18 and 35 years old in good health. Some clones in this sample may be carry-over from other donors' samples. Sequences were obtained from naive CD8+ T cells from PBMCs. This CDR3 is CASSERRNTQYF. For the CDR3, the DNA is TGTGCCAGCAGCGAACGGAGAAATACGCAGTATTTT.